Each of the 21 T cell receptor beta chains below was sequenced from the same sample in a study of blood T cell repertoires in COVID-19. Measured with immunoSEQ multiplex PCR; TCRdb has only the in-frame clones, and not every one. The profile shows about 500,000 clones, around nine tenths of them singletons. The specimen sequenced was peripheral blood. The source is a woman in her forties or fifties with COVID-19, enrolled during active disease.

This chain connects TRBV6-5 to TRBJ1-1; no reliable D call. Germline loops: CDR1 MNHEY, CDR2 SVGAGI. CDR3 size: 13 residues. V was pared by 5 bases and J by 3 bases, with 10 bases between. This CDR3 is CASSRKRDTEAFF. The CDR3 bases are TGTGCCAGCAGTCGTAAACGAGACACTGAAGCTTTCTTT.

This clone was observed once. The V call is TRBV7-3, the J call TRBJ2-1, with 15 nucleotides matching TRBD2. The ends lost 5 bases at V and 6 bases at J; junction bases unmatched: 14. Germline-derived CDR1 and CDR2 are SGHTA and FQGTGA. The CDR3 has 19 amino acids. The CDR3 sequence is CASSPRTSGGAGTANEQFF. The CDR3 DNA follows: TGTGCCAGCAGCCCCAGGACTAGCGGGGGGGCCGGGACAGCCAATGAGCAGTTCTTC.

The chain has TRBV27 and TRBJ2-2; no definite D call. The germline CDR1 and CDR2 sequences are MNHEY and SMNVEV (reference sequence). The CDR3 spans 14 residues. V was shortened by 2 bases and J by 7 bases, with 11 bases between the two germline ends. This CDR3 is CASSLNRVNGELFF. CDR3 nucleotides: TGTGCCAGCAGTTTAAATCGCGTAAACGGGGAGCTGTTTTTT.

The chain couples TRBV3-1 (or the pseudogene TRBV3-2) to TRBJ2-1, with a possible D match to TRBD2 (5 bases). The germline gives CDR1 LGHDT, CDR2 YNNKEL (reference sequence). V shed 4 bases and J shed 0 bases, with 10 bases lying between them. CDR3 length: 15 residues. This chain's CDR3 is CASSRTRNSYNEQFF. CDR3 coding DNA: TGTGCCAGCAGCCGGACTCGAAACTCCTACAATGAGCAGTTCTTC.

The CDR3 DNA sequence: TGTGCCAGCAGGTTCGCCCAGGGTTATGGCTACACCTTC. Its translation: CASRFAQGYGYTF. This chain joins TRBV27 and TRBJ1-2; tentative D call: TRBD1 (5 bases). Trimming took off 6 bases at V and 5 bases at J, with 13 bases between the two ends. The CDR3 spans 13 residues. Germline V gene data show CDR1 as MNHEY and CDR2 as SMNVEV (reference sequence).

The rearrangement joins TRBV19 to TRBJ2-2; 8 nucleotides agree with TRBD1. There are 15 residues in the CDR3. CDR1 is LNHDA and CDR2 is SQIVND in the germline V gene (reference sequence). V gave up 7 bases and J gave up 3 bases; unmatched junction bases: 7. Here the CDR3 DNA reads TGTGCCAGTAACCCGACAGGGGCCTACACCGGGGAGCTGTTTTTT. Encoded protein: CASNPTGAYTGELFF.

This clone appeared a few times. The V and J genes are TRBV11-2 and TRBJ2-2; D unresolved. V was trimmed by 0 bases and J by 6 bases, leaving 8 bases between them. The CDR3 contains 14 residues. Germline V lookup: CDR1 SGHAT, CDR2 FQNNGV. CDR3 sequence reads: CASSLERLSGELFF. Here the CDR3 DNA reads TGTGCCAGCAGCTTAGAGAGGCTCTCCGGGGAGCTGTTTTTT.

J is TRBJ1-2 and V is TRBV12-3 or TRBV12-4, with D unresolved. The germline V and J ends were trimmed by 5 bases and 3 bases, with 10 bases remaining between them. The CDR3 consists of 13 residues. The CDR3 protein is CASSLPADYGYTF. The CDR3 DNA is TGTGCCAGCAGTCTACCGGCGGACTATGGCTACACCTTC.

The sample holds one count of this clone. The chain couples TRBV6-5 to TRBJ2-7, with 7 bases that match TRBD1. Germline loops: CDR1 MNHEY, CDR2 SVGAGI. This CDR3 has 15 amino acids. Trimming at V came to 0 bases and at J to 6 bases, leaving 8 bases not matched to a gene. Here the CDR3 DNA reads TGTGCCAGCAGTTACTCGACAGGGTTGGGGCTCGAGCAGTACTTC. It codes for CASSYSTGLGLEQYF.

The J gene is TRBJ2-5, the V gene TRBV11-1; unclear D gene. CDR3 size: 13 residues. Germline V lookup: CDR1 SGHAT, CDR2 FQDESV (reference sequence). The germline V and J ends were trimmed by 3 bases and 2 bases, with 7 bases remaining between them. In DNA form, the CDR3 reads TGTGCCAGCAGCTTGACTCGACAAGAGACCCAGTACTTC. Its translation is CASSLTRQETQYF.

V usage is TRBV6-6 and J usage is TRBJ1-1, with D hard to call. Germline V CDR1 and CDR2: MNHNY, SVGAGI (reference sequence). The CDR3 length is 15 residues. Trimming shortened V by 6 bases and J by 3 bases, and 17 bases separated the two germline ends. Here the CDR3 reads CASSHHPRRDTEAFF. The CDR3 nucleotides read TGTGCCAGCAGCCACCACCCTCGACGGGACACTGAAGCTTTCTTT.

The V and J genes are TRBV25-1 and TRBJ1-5; 9 nucleotides match TRBD1. The germline gives CDR1 MGHDK, CDR2 SYGVNS. This CDR3 spans 14 amino acids. With 6 bases clipped from V and 7 bases from J, the junction kept 7 bases outside the gene matches. The CDR3 loop is CASSRQGVSQPQHF. The CDR3 DNA is TGTGCCAGCAGCAGACAGGGGGTGAGCCAGCCCCAGCATTTT.

V and J are TRBV30 and TRBJ1-1; unclear D gene. Germline-derived CDR1 and CDR2 are GTSNPN and SVGIG (reference sequence). The V end lost 3 bases, the J end lost 9 bases, and 14 bases lay between the germline ends. The length of the CDR3 is 12 residues. The CDR3 nucleotides read TGTGCCTGGAGCGCCCCGGTCGGGAAAGCTTTCTTT. It yields the protein CAWSAPVGKAFF.

The chain is built from TRBV10-2 and TRBJ1-6, with TRBD1 identical over 7 bases. The CDR3 is 13 residues long. Trimming cost V 10 bases and J 10 bases; bases outside gene matches: 10. Germline V gene sequence: CDR1 WSHSY, CDR2 SAAADI. Here the CDR3 DNA reads TGCGCCACCGGACAGGCCGCAGGGTCACCCCTCCACTTT. Translated, it gives CATGQAAGSPLHF.

Here the CDR3 reads CASQGVDQPQHF. As DNA, the CDR3 is TGTGCCAGCCAGGGGGTTGATCAGCCCCAGCATTTT. V is TRBV28 and J is TRBJ1-5, with 7 positions matching TRBD1. Per the germline V gene, CDR1 is MDHEN and CDR2 is SYDVKM. The CDR3 loop spans 12 amino acids. The ends lost 8 bases at V and 5 bases at J; junction bases unmatched: 3. Combining the CDR3 with reference TRBV28 and TRBJ1-5 gives the whole variable domain DVKVTQSSRYLVKRTGEKVFLECVQDMDHENMFWYRQDPGLGLRLIYFSYDVKMKEKGDIPEGYSVSREKKERFSLILESASTNQTSMYLCASQGVDQPQHFGDGTRLSIL.

The rearrangement links TRBV7-2 to TRBJ1-6; D is ambiguous. Looked up from germline, CDR1 is SGHTA and CDR2 is FQGNSA. The CDR3 is 16 amino acids. Trimming removed 1 base from V and 1 base from J, with 8 bases in between. The chain's CDR3 is CASSLDGSSYNSPLHF. The CDR3 bases are TGTGCCAGCAGCTTAGACGGGAGTTCCTATAATTCACCCCTCCACTTT.

V is TRBV19 and J is TRBJ1-2; TRBD1 matches at 8 bases. Germline CDR1 reads LNHDA; CDR2 reads SQIVND (reference sequence). The CDR3 length is 16 residues. The J segment lost 2 bases and the V segment lost 3 bases, leaving 8 bases of the junction unmatched. The DNA of the CDR3 is TGTGCCAGTAGTATTCCTGGCGCAGGGGGCAACTATGGCTACACCTTC. Amino acids: CASSIPGAGGNYGYTF.

The V and J genes are TRBV5-1 and TRBJ2-7, with D perhaps TRBD1 (6 bases). With 3 bases removed from V and 0 bases from J, the gap between germline ends came to 10 bases. In germline, CDR1 is SGHRS, CDR2 YFSETQ. This CDR3 has 14 amino acids. For the CDR3, the DNA is TGCGCCAGCAGCTGGGGGACACGCTCCTACGAGCAGTACTTC. It is translated as CASSWGTRSYEQYF.

The chain joins TRBV9 to TRBJ1-2, with D hard to call. There are 13 residues in the CDR3. Germline V gene sequence: CDR1 SGDLS, CDR2 YYNGEE. Trimming took 2 bases from V and 6 from J, leaving 11 bases between them. The DNA for the CDR3 is TGTGCCAGCAGCGTCTACGGTCGAGATGGCTACACCTTC. This gives the protein CASSVYGRDGYTF.

This chain links TRBV27 with TRBJ2-7; the D gene is possibly TRBD1 (6 bases). The CDR3 extends over 15 amino acids. Trimming took off 3 bases at V and 1 base at J, with 13 bases between the two ends. Germline assignment: CDR1 MNHEY and CDR2 SMNVEV (reference sequence). The CDR3 protein is CASSFNRDTSYEQYF. CDR3 sequence (DNA): TGTGCCAGCAGTTTTAACCGGGACACATCCTACGAGCAGTACTTC.

The chain links TRBV30 to TRBJ1-1; D gene ambiguous. The germline V gene encodes CDR1 GTSNPN and CDR2 SVGIG (reference sequence). CDR3 length: 12 amino acids. Trimming took off 5 bases at V and 1 base at J, with 8 bases between the two ends. The CDR3 DNA is TGTGCCTGGCGGGGATCGAACACTGAAGCTTTCTTT. Amino acids: CAWRGSNTEAFF.